This TCR beta chain was identified during a study of T cell changes during pregnancy in multiple sclerosis. This clone was found once. The data were produced by immunoSEQ multiplex PCR, yet TCRdb's version contains in-frame clones alone and is incomplete. The sample has some 67,000 clones; 91% are singletons. The germline CDR1 and CDR2 sequences are LNHDA and SQIVND (reference sequence). V trimming: 3 bases; J trimming: 0 bases; junction bases outside the gene matches: 6. The CDR3 is 16 residues long. The material was peripheral blood, obtained in the first trimester of pregnancy. The source of this sequence is a female donor with multiple sclerosis, enrolled in a pregnancy study. This rearrangement joins TRBV19 to TRBJ1-1, with TRBD1 matching over 8 bases. CDR3 bases: TGTGCCAGTAGTATCGAAGGGACAGGCATGAACACTGAAGCTTTCTTT. Translating gives CASSIEGTGMNTEAFF.